This T cell receptor beta chain appears in the sequencing data of a study of shared clonotypes between healthy human individuals. Sequenced by immunoSEQ multiplex PCR; TCRdb stores in-frame clones only, minus some. Here the sample spans 2 million to 2.5 million clones, around 90% being singletons. Overall study results and limits: Memory subsets generally showed lower estimated richness than naive subsets.

For this clone: Its target is unknown. This sample also contains other DNA sequences that code for the same CDR3.

Material: naive CD4+ T cells from PBMCs. Regarding subset: CD45RA+ positively selected. This TCR derives from a man between 18 and 35 years old in good health. Some clones in this sample may be carry-over from other donors' samples.

CDR3 nucleotides: TGTGCCAGCAGCTTACGGAGCTACGAGCAGTACTTC. Translated: CASSLRSYEQYF. The rearrangement uses TRBV5-6 and TRBJ2-7; no clear D. Germline V gives CDR1 SGHDT, CDR2 YYEEEE. The germline V and J ends were trimmed by 2 bases and 3 bases, with 6 bases remaining between them. The CDR3 covers 12 residues.